A few counts support the clone carrying this T cell receptor beta chain. Sequencing used immunoSEQ multiplex PCR; TCRdb keeps in-frame clones, though not all of them. The data contain about 49,000 clones, about 86% of them singletons. The data were obtained in a study of blood T cell repertoires in COVID-19. V shed 7 bases and J 4 bases; nucleotides not matched to a gene: 2. The CDR3 length is 12 residues. Germline lookup yields CDR1 MDHEN and CDR2 SYDVKM. The chain uses TRBV28 and TRBJ1-1; TRBD1 agrees at 8 bases. What was sequenced was peripheral blood. The clonotype originates from a woman older than 75 with COVID-19, enrolled during active disease. The DNA for the CDR3 is TGTGCCAGCATGACAGGGGTCACTGAAGCTTTCTTT. Protein: CASMTGVTEAFF.